This T cell receptor beta chain came from a study of T cell responses to AZD1222 COVID-19 vaccine (dated by TCRdb to the early 2020s). For the study in its entirety: Because spike-specific TCR depth and breadth did not differ between the two schedules, AZD1222 recipients who got a second dose at roughly 4 weeks were pooled with those who got a second dose at roughly 12 weeks. A total of roughly 240 trial participants underwent TCR sequencing, of whom nearly 210 received two doses of AZD1222 and 26 received two doses of the MenACWY control vaccine. Trial participants were enrolled by age into 18-55, 56-69 and 70-plus year subgroups, with approximately 150, 30 and 60 TCR-sequenced participants respectively. What the study reported, not specific to this receptor: The 56-69-year group was small, and its depth increase did not reach significance, likely because of low power. Participants were mostly white British and included more females than males, and it was suggested by the authors that clonal diversity may have been underestimated. Because no day 14 peak-response samples were available, repertoires were characterized only after the peak T cell response. Only a handful of AZD1222 recipients were SARS-CoV-2 seropositive at baseline, limiting conclusions about previously exposed vaccinees. The vaccine-associated CD4 TCRs covered the entire spike protein, and the dominant responses fell in regions 160-218 and 743-854. Spike-specific TCR breadth and depth rose significantly after two AZD1222 doses compared with day 0 and with MenACWY recipients. Epitopes outside the regions mutated in the B.1.351 and B.1.1.7 variants were reportedly recognized by nearly half of the unique spike-specific TCRs.

The CDR3 regions of human TCRbeta chains were analyzed by immunosequencing. The paper's processing steps were these. TCRs in the repertoires were matched against a reference library of SARS-CoV-2-specific TCRs that had been generated with the MIRA antigen-specificity platform. Breadth was defined as the fraction of unique TCRs that were SARS-CoV-2-associated, and depth was defined as the fraction of total T cells that were SARS-CoV-2-associated. Using the MIRA data, each spike-specific TCR was mapped to the spike region that the TCR reacts to and placed in a CD4 or CD8 class. Log10-transformed breadth and depth values were compared by one-way ANOVA with Sidak's multiple comparisons tests. TCRdb provides this immuneACCESS table in a form limited to in-frame rearrangements. Some clones are lacking; in checked studies, under half of them reflect an unresolved V gene, and why the rest are absent is not known. From that table come the V and J calls and clone size; the DNA was used to work out D and trimming. Across this sample there are 160,000 or so clones, with approximately 91% seen only once. The ten largest account for 1.5% to 2% of the sample.

Concerning this clone: No antigen is known for it. No qualities accompany the bases; no much larger clone lies one base away.

Inclusive of the bounding cysteine and phenylalanine, the CDR3 is 13 residues long. This entry keeps only the CDR3 DNA: 39 bases, framed from base 1. V lost 9 bases and J lost 5 bases, and the count of bases not matched to a germline gene is 8. CDR1 and CDR2 (KGHDR, SFDVKD) derive from the germline V gene. The time point label, read with the paper, signifies: baseline before first vaccination. Vaccinee samples came from UK trials COV001 and COV002, including a single-blind randomized controlled phase 2/3 trial of AZD1222 (ChAdOx1 nCoV-19) in healthy adults. For TCRbeta chain sequencing, PBMC samples from trial participants were taken at day 0 and at day 28 after the second dose.

The rearranged segments are TRBV24-1 and TRBJ1-1, with TRBD1 matching 7 junction bases. This receptor was taken from an adult in good health. The sample was peripheral blood, taken on day 0 of AZD1222 vaccination. The DNA reads TGTGCCACCCGAACCGGGACAGAAACTGAAGCTTTCTTT. Translation gives CATRTGTETEAFF.